A single sample gave rise to the 8 T cell receptor beta chains below, sequenced in a study of blood T cell repertoires in COVID-19. Assay: immunoSEQ multiplex PCR; the TCRdb copy retains only in-frame clones and omits some. Among 350,000 or so clones listed, around 90% were seen once. The sequencing sample was made of peripheral blood. The receptors here all came from a woman aged 55-75 years with COVID-19, enrolled during active disease.

The chain has TRBV19 and TRBJ1-1; D unclear. V lost 4 bases to trimming and J lost 4 bases, with 13 bases between them. This CDR3 region has 14 residues. Per the germline V gene, CDR1 is LNHDA and CDR2 is SQIVND (reference sequence). The CDR3 DNA follows: TGTGCCAGTAGTACTCCTGGAGGAAGCACTGAAGCTTTCTTT. Translation: CASSTPGGSTEAFF. Combining the CDR3 with reference TRBV19 and TRBJ1-1 gives the whole variable domain DGGITQSPKYLFRKEGQNVTLSCEQNLNHDAMYWYRQDPGQGLRLIYYSQIVNDFQKGDIAEGYSVSREKKESFPLTVTSAQKNPTAFYLCASSTPGGSTEAFFGQGTRLTVV.

The chain employs TRBV7-9 and TRBJ1-2; D is ambiguous. Trimming shortened V by 1 base and J by 8 bases, and 17 bases separated the two germline ends. CDR1 SEHNR and CDR2 FQNEAQ come from the germline V gene (reference sequence). There are 15 residues in the CDR3. The DNA of the CDR3 is TGTGCCAGCAGCTTAGGGACCGCTTTAGCGGGGGGCTACACCTTC. This encodes CASSLGTALAGGYTF.

The chain has TRBV18 and TRBJ1-2; 9 bases fit TRBD1. The CDR3 extends over 15 amino acids. With V trimmed by 2 bases and J by 4 bases, 5 bases remained unmatched. Germline CDR1 is KGHSH and CDR2 is LQKENI. Written as DNA, the CDR3 is TGTGCCAGCTCACCAGGGGGACAGGGAGGCTATGGCTACACCTTC. Translation: CASSPGGQGGYGYTF.

The rearrangement uses TRBV5-1 and TRBJ2-5; 8 nucleotides match TRBD2. The germline V gene has CDR1 SGHRS and CDR2 YFSETQ. Trimming cost V 5 bases and J 0 bases; bases outside gene matches: 0. The CDR3 contains 13 residues. The CDR3: CASRLADQETQYF. The CDR3 nucleotides are TGCGCCAGCAGACTAGCGGACCAAGAGACCCAGTACTTC.

This sequence joins TRBV3-1 (or the pseudogene TRBV3-2) and TRBJ1-1; TRBD1 matches 8 bases. The germline V gene encodes CDR1 LGHDT and CDR2 YNNKEL (reference sequence). The CDR3 spans 13 residues. Germline trimming cut 7 bases from V and 7 bases from J; bases unmatched to any gene: 8. CDR3 loop: CASIGRTGYEAFF. In DNA form, the CDR3 reads TGTGCCAGCATCGGAAGGACAGGGTATGAAGCTTTCTTT.

The V and J genes are TRBV7-3 and TRBJ1-4; D unclear. CDR3 length: 16 amino acids. Looked up from germline, CDR1 is SGHTA and CDR2 is FQGTGA. V lost 5 bases and J lost 8, with 21 bases in between. CDR3 bases: TGTGCCAGCAGCCCATCCGACCATTTCCTAGGAGAAAAACTGTTTTTT. This encodes CASSPSDHFLGEKLFF.

The rearrangement joins TRBV5-5 to TRBJ1-1; possibly TRBD1 for D (5 bases). Germline V gives CDR1 SGHKS, CDR2 YYEKEE (reference sequence). The V and J ends lost 6 bases and 3 bases respectively, with 18 bases between them. This CDR3 contains 15 residues. The CDR3 protein is CASILIWGEDTEAFF. CDR3 DNA sequence: TGTGCCAGCATACTTATTTGGGGGGAGGACACTGAAGCTTTCTTT.

V is TRBV15 and J is TRBJ1-1; a weak D match, TRBD1 (6 bases). The V end lost 0 bases, the J end lost 7 bases, and 12 bases lay between the germline ends. The CDR3 has 14 residues. Germline V gene data show CDR1 as LNHNV and CDR2 as YYDKDF (reference sequence). The CDR3 loop reads CATSRDRTGNEAFF. CDR3 coding DNA: TGTGCCACCAGCAGAGATCGTACAGGGAATGAAGCTTTCTTT.